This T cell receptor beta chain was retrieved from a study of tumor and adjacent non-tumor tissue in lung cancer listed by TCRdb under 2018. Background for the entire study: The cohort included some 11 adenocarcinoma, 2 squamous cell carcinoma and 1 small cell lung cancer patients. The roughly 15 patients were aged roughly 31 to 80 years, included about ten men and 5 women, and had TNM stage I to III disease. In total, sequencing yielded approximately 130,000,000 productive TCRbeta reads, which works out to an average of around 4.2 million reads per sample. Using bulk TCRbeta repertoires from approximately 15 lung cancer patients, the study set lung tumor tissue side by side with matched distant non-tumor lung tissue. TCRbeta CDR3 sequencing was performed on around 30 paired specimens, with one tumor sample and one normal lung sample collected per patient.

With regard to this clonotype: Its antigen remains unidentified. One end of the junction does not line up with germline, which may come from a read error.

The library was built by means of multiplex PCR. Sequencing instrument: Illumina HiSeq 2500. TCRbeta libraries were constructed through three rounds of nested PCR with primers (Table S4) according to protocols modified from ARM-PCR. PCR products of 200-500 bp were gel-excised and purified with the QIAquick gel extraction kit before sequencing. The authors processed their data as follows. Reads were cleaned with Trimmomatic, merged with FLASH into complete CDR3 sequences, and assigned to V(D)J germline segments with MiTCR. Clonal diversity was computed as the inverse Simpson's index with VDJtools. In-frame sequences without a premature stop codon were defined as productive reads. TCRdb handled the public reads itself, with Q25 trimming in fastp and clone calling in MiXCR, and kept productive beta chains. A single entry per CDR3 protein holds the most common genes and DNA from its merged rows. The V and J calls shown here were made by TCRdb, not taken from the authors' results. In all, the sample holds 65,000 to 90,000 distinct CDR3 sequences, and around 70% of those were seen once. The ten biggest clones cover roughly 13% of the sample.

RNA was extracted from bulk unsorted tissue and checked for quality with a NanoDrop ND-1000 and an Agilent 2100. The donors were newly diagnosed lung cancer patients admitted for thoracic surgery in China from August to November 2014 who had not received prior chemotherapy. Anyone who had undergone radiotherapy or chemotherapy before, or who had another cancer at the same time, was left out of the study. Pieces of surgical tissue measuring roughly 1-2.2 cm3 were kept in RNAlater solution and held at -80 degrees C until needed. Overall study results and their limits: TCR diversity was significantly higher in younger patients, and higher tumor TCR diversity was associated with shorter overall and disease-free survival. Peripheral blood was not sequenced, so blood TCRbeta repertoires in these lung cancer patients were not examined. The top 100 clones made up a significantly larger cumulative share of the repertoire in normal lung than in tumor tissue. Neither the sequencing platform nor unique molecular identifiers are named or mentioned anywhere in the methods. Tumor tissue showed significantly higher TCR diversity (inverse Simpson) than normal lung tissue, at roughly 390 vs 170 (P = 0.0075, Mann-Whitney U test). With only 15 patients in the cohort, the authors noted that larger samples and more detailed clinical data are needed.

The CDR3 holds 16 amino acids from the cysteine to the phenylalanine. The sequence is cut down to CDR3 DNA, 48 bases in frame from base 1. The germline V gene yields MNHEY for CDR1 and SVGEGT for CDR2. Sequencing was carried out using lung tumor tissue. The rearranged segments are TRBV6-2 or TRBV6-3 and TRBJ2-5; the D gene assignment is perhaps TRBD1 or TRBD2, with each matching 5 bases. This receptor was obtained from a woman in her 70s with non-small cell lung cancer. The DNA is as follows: TGTGCCAGCAGTTACGGGAAGGGGTCAATATGGGAGACCCGGTACTTC. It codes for CASSYGKGSIWETRYF.